The 8 T cell receptor beta chains below all came from one sample that was sequenced in a study of graft-versus-host responses after intestinal transplantation. No cognate antigen is known for these TCRs. Clones were sequenced by immunoSEQ multiplex PCR, and TCRdb holds only the in-frame ones, with some missing. The table has some 35,000 clones, roughly 95% seen once. This sample comprised unstimulated CD4+ T cells sorted from spleen or lymph node cells, obtained before transplant. These TCRs come from a human donor who was the organ donor for an intestinal transplant.

This clone was detected only a few times. The chain uses TRBV7-9 and TRBJ1-4; a possible D gene is TRBD1 (5 bases). Trimming removed 4 bases at V and 8 bases at J, with 11 bases between. Per the germline V gene, CDR1 is SEHNR and CDR2 is FQNEAQ (reference sequence). This CDR3 has 13 residues. For the CDR3, the DNA is TGTGCCAGCAGCTCCGATTGGGACGAAAAACTGTTTTTT. Translation gives CASSSDWDEKLFF.

This chain uses TRBV9 with TRBJ1-3, with 8 bases identical to TRBD1. The V segment lost 4 bases and the J segment 4 bases; nucleotides outside the gene matches: 7. Germline loops: CDR1 SGDLS, CDR2 YYNGEE. The CDR3 spans 15 residues. The CDR3 sequence is CASSPRTGSGNTIYF. DNA for the CDR3: TGTGCCAGCAGCCCCCGGACAGGGTCAGGAAACACCATATATTTT.

This clone was recorded only once. The chain carries TRBV21-1 and TRBJ2-5; the D call in the table, TRBD1, was not verified against the DNA. TRBV21-1 is termed a pseudogene. This CDR3 comprises 14 residues. The CDR3 here is CASSMTGYIVRQYF. CDR3 DNA sequence: TGTGCCAGCAGCATGACAGGGTATATAGTGCGGCAGTACTTC.

The gene calls are TRBV30 and TRBJ1-5, with D perhaps TRBD1 (5 bases). From germline, CDR1 is GTSNPN and CDR2 SVGIG (reference sequence). V shed 2 bases and J shed 0 bases, with 11 bases lying between them. The CDR3 is 15 residues long. The DNA for the CDR3 is TGTGCCTGGAGTCCTGACAGCCCTAGCAATCAGCCCCAGCATTTT. It is translated as CAWSPDSPSNQPQHF. Together with reference TRBV30 and TRBJ1-5, the CDR3 gives the full variable domain: SQTIHQWPATLVQPVGSPLSLECTVEGTSNPNLYWYRQAAGRGLQLLFYSVGIGQISSEVPQNLSASRPQDRQFILSSKKLLLSDSGFYLCAWSPDSPSNQPQHFGDGTRLSIL.

This chain uses TRBV10-1 with TRBJ1-1; D remains unclear. Germline CDR1 is WNHNN and CDR2 is SYGVQD (reference sequence). This CDR3 contains 13 residues. V lost 4 bases and J lost 3, with 9 bases in between. CDR3 DNA: TGCGCCAGCAGTGCTCGAATGGACACTGAAGCTTTCTTT. This sequence encodes CASSARMDTEAFF.

The rearrangement joins TRBV19 to TRBJ1-1; 10 nucleotides agree with TRBD1. The CDR3 consists of 14 residues. Per germline, CDR1 LNHDA and CDR2 SQIVND (reference sequence). The V gene end was trimmed by 6 bases and the J gene end by 5 bases; junction bases not matched to a gene: 6. CDR3 coding DNA: TGTGCCAGTAGGAGCGGACAGGGGGGTACTGAAGCTTTCTTT. Translation: CASRSGQGGTEAFF.

The V call is TRBV6-1, the J call TRBJ1-6; the D gene is possibly TRBD1 (6 bases). Germline V gene lookup returns CDR1 MNHNS and CDR2 SASEGT. CDR3 length equals 13 residues. The CDR3 DNA is TGTGCGGGGGGCGGCCCCTATAATTCACCCCTCCACTTT. Translating it yields CAGGGPYNSPLHF.

The V call is TRBV6-6, the J call TRBJ2-5, with D maybe TRBD2 (6 bases). The V and J ends lost 2 bases and 1 base respectively, with 11 bases between them. Germline CDR1 is MNHNY and CDR2 is SVGAGI (reference sequence). The CDR3 length is 15 residues. CDR3 sequence reads: CASSYAGGAQETQYF. DNA for the CDR3: TGTGCCAGCAGTTACGCAGGCGGGGCCCAAGAGACCCAGTACTTC.